The 3 T cell receptor beta chains below were found in one sample sequenced in a study of human T cells and chemical hapten exposure. TCRdb re-called the RACE reads with MiXCR, one entry per CDR3 protein. The sample has roughly 130,000 distinct CDR3 sequences; approximately 9.5% are singletons. Time point in this sample: healthy volunteer bleed at 2 weeks. Unfractionated whole blood was the source from which total RNA was extracted. Sequenced sample: whole blood. These TCRs come from a male donor in good health. Some clones in this sample may be carry-over from other donors' samples.

The genes are TRBV20-1 and TRBJ1-2; tentatively, D is TRBD1 (6 bases). V dropped 1 base and J dropped 4 bases, with 10 bases sitting between them. Germline V CDR1 and CDR2: DFQATT, SNEGSKA (reference sequence). CDR3 length: 13 amino acids. The DNA of the CDR3 is TGCAGTGCTAGAGGGACAGACGTCTATGGCTACACCTTC. This sequence encodes CSARGTDVYGYTF.

This clonotype has only a few counts. J is TRBJ2-1 and V is TRBV20-1; 12 nucleotides agree with TRBD2. CDR1 and CDR2 from the germline V gene are DFQATT and SNEGSKA (reference sequence). Trimming removed 6 bases from V and 4 bases from J; junction bases left unmatched: 4. The CDR3 length is 14 residues. CDR3 residues: CSAPGLAGYNEQFF. The CDR3 DNA reads TGCAGTGCACCGGGACTAGCGGGTTACAATGAGCAGTTCTTC.

This clonotype was picked up many times. V and J are TRBV15 and TRBJ1-1; D remains ambiguous. V was cut by 1 base and J by 8 bases, with 8 bases left in between. The CDR3 is 12 amino acids. Germline V gene data show CDR1 as LNHNV and CDR2 as YYDKDF (reference sequence). CDR3 loop: CATSRGGVEAFF. CDR3 nucleotides: TGTGCCACCAGCAGAGGAGGTGTCGAAGCTTTCTTT.